The 6 T cell receptor beta chains presented below share a single source sample, sequenced in a study of blood T cell repertoires in COVID-19. Some clones are missing from TCRdb's copy, which holds only in-frame ones; the method was immunoSEQ multiplex PCR. The sample holds about 120,000 clones, about 85% seen once. Material for sequencing was peripheral blood. The receptors were gathered from a man aged 55-75 years with acute or convalescent COVID-19.

This clone was recorded only once. V and J are TRBV7-2 and TRBJ1-5; D not resolved. The CDR3 spans 14 residues. Trimming took off 0 bases at V and 1 base at J, with 4 bases between the two ends. In germline, CDR1 is SGHTA, CDR2 FQGNSA. CDR3 protein: CASSLAGSNQPQHF. CDR3 DNA: TGTGCCAGCAGCTTAGCGGGCAGCAATCAGCCCCAGCATTTT.

The CDR3 nucleotides are TGTGCCAGCAGCATAGACACATCTAACACTGAAGCTTTCTTT. It encodes CASSIDTSNTEAFF. The J gene is TRBJ1-1, the V gene TRBV3-1 (or the pseudogene TRBV3-2); D unresolved. The CDR3 is 14 amino acids. Trimming pared 5 bases from V and 2 bases from J, leaving 12 bases between. Germline CDR1 LGHDT, CDR2 YNNKEL (reference sequence).

The table lists this clone with a count of one. The chain couples TRBV19 to TRBJ2-1, with a weak D call TRBD2 (6 bases). Trimming shortened V by 2 bases and J by 15 bases, and 23 bases separated the two germline ends. This CDR3 region has 15 residues. Germline assignment: CDR1 LNHDA and CDR2 SQIVND (reference sequence). The CDR3 DNA follows: TGTGCCAGTAGTATAAGGTCCAGAATGATTCGGAGGGCGTTCTTC. Translating it yields CASSIRSRMIRRAFF.

This clone was detected once. The chain carries TRBV19 and TRBJ1-2; TRBD1 aligns across 8 bases. With V trimmed by 11 bases and J by 4 bases, 12 bases remained unmatched. This CDR3 has 14 residues. In germline, CDR1 is LNHDA, CDR2 SQIVND (reference sequence). Here the CDR3 reads CASFPGGQAYGYTF. The CDR3 bases are TGTGCCTCTTTTCCAGGGGGCCAAGCCTATGGCTACACCTTC.

The rearrangement joins TRBV28 to TRBJ2-1; 11 nucleotides align to TRBD2. This CDR3 has 16 residues. Germline V gene data show CDR1 as MDHEN and CDR2 as SYDVKM. V was clipped by 6 bases and J by 7 bases; unmatched bases: 11. The CDR3 bases are TGTGCCAGCAGCCCCCTGACTAGCGGGGCCGGGAATGAGCAGTTCTTC. Encoded protein: CASSPLTSGAGNEQFF.

This chain uses TRBV6-6 with TRBJ1-5, with D uncertain. Trimming shortened V by 6 bases and J by 4 bases, and 13 bases separated the two germline ends. The germline gives CDR1 MNHNY, CDR2 SVGAGI (reference sequence). The CDR3 spans 14 residues. The CDR3 spells CASREPLRNQPQHF. The CDR3 DNA reads as TGTGCCAGCAGAGAACCCCTTAGAAATCAGCCCCAGCATTTT.